The subject of this entry is one T cell receptor (beta chain). This CDR3 is built from 11 residues. The V gene lost 6 bases and the J gene lost 5 bases, with 7 bases spanning the gap. Germline V lookup: CDR1 SGHRS, CDR2 YFSETQ. The data were produced by immunoSEQ multiplex PCR, yet TCRdb's version contains in-frame clones alone and is incomplete. The data show 300,000 or so clones, with more than 75% seen just once and 1% held by the top ten. The data originate from a study of blood T cell repertoires in COVID-19. Study-wide context: Acute and convalescent COVID-19 specimens originated in the United States, Italy and Spain.

This clonotype originated in a man aged 45-60 years with active or convalescent COVID-19. The sample taken for sequencing was peripheral blood. The J gene is TRBJ2-3, the V gene TRBV5-1; a possible D gene is TRBD1 (5 bases). CDR3 loop: CASTQGDTQYF. In DNA form, the CDR3 reads TGCGCCAGCACCCAGGGAGATACGCAGTATTTT. Full variable domain (rest looked up from reference TRBV5-1 and TRBJ2-3): KAGVTQTPRYLIKTRGQQVTLSCSPISGHRSVSWYQQTPGQGLQFLFEYFSETQRNKGNFPGRFSGRQFSNSRSEMNVSTLELGDSALYLCASTQGDTQYFGPGTRLTVL.